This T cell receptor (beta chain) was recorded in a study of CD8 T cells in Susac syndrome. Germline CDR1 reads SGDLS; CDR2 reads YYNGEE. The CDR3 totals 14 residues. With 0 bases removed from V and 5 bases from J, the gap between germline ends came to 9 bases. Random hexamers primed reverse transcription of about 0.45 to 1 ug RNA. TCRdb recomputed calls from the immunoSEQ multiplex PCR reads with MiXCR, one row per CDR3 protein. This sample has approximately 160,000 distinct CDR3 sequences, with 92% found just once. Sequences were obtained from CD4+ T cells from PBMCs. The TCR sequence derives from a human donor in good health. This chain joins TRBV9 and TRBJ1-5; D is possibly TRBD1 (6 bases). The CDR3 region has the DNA TGTGCCAGCAGCGTAGAAGGGACATATCAGCCCCAGCATTTT. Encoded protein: CASSVEGTYQPQHF.